Listed here is a single T cell receptor (beta chain). Its specific antigen is unknown. These data originate in a study of T cells expressing NK-cell markers (TCRdb year 2020). About the investigation overall: Under 10 donors provided sorted CD3+CD56+NKG2C+, CD3+CD56+NKG2C- and CD3+CD56-NKG2C+ T-cell subsets, whose TCR beta-chain repertoires were profiled. Among the eight sequenced donors, only one was HCMV-seronegative, while the other seven were HCMV-seropositive. All eight donors whose samples were sequenced were randomly selected healthy volunteers, three of them men and five women. Libraries were sequenced as 2 x 150 bp reads on Illumina HiSeq 2000/2500, MiSeq or NextSeq.

To determine HCMV serostatus, a commercial ELISA kit was used to detect HCMV-specific IgG in serum. Peripheral blood mononuclear cells were isolated from blood by Ficoll density gradient centrifugation. CDR1 DFQATT and CDR2 SNEGSKA are derived from the germline V gene (reference sequence). The CDR3 runs 17 amino acids, cysteine and phenylalanine included. No DNA appears here. The sequencing machine was an Illumina HiSeq 2000. The TCR beta cDNA libraries were made using 5'RACE template switching, a step that added both a universal primer site and unique molecular identifiers. Synthesis of cDNA was primed from the TCR beta constant segment and was followed by two consecutive PCR amplification steps. Per the authors' processing: Reads were demultiplexed and grouped by UMI with MIGEC, and clonotypes were assembled and quantified with MiTCR. To exclude erroneous sequences, any TCR cDNA sequence not supported by at least two reads was discarded. The tcR package was used for downstream repertoire analysis, and clonotypes were matched between fractions using CDR3 nucleotide sequence together with V segment. VDJmatch was used to annotate antigen specificity against VDJdb, with one amino acid substitution allowed in CDR3. TCRdb reanalyzed the reads, keeping one entry per CDR3 protein sequence and omitting DNA. The V and J calls come from TCRdb's annotation, not from the publication. The table for this sample lists roughly 280,000 distinct CDR3 sequences. 0.3% to 0.45% of the sample is taken by the ten largest.

General study outcomes and caveats: It remained unclear whether the expanded NKG2C-expressing T cell clones were specific for HCMV antigens. For 5 or 6 donors, the dominant CD3+CD56+NKG2C+ clonotypes were among the top 10 CD8+ clonotypes and accounted for about 1.0-7.0% of CD8+ T cells. Those dominant clonotypes were again the most abundant among CD3+CD56-NKG2C+ cells in a handful of donors, at roughly 25-60.1%.

The clonotype was recovered from a man aged 18 to 29 in good health. Donor details come from another sample of the same person, matched by shared clones. The sequence joins TRBV20-1 to TRBJ1-1; TCRdb gives TRBD1 as the D gene, but with no DNA this cannot be confirmed. The sample taken for sequencing was blood T cells: a sorted CD56 or NKG2C T cell subset, CD4+ or CD8+ T cells, or bulk PBMC T cells (not recorded which). This receptor has the CDR3 CSARDLRQGSVNTEAFF.